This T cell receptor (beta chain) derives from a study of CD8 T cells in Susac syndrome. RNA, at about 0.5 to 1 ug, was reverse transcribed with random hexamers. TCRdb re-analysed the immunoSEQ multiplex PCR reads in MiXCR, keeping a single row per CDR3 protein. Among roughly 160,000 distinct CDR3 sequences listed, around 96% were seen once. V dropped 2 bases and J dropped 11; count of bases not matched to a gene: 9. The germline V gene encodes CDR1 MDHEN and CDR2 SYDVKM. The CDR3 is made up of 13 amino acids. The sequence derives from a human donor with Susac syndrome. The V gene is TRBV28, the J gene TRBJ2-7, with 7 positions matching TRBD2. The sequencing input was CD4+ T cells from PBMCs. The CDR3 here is CASSLREGFREYF. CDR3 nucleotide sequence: TGTGCCAGCAGTTTAAGGGAGGGATTTCGAGAGTACTTC.